This TCR beta chain was obtained from a study of Graves' ophthalmopathy and Graves' hyperthyroidism. Comments on this clonotype: Its antigen is not identified.

Unmatched junction bases numbered 7, after V lost 8 bases and J lost 5 bases. CDR1 is DFQATT, CDR2 SNEGSKA, per germline (reference sequence). This CDR3 has 12 residues. Overall study results and limits: Using a 13-signature model, the authors split ophthalmopathy from stable hyperthyroidism, with roughly 90% sensitivity and roughly 80% specificity.

RNA transcripts were the source from which TCR beta CDR3 regions were amplified. The first-round RT-PCR employed HTBI primers together with the Qiagen OneStep RT-PCR kit. A multiplex PCR was then performed as the second round. TCRdb independently ran MiXCR on the multiplex PCR reads; one entry per CDR3 protein. The table has over a million distinct CDR3 sequences, about 36% seen once. Patients with other autoimmune diseases, uncontrolled infections, pregnancy or lactation were excluded. Clinicians made diagnoses from clinical symptoms, serum thyroxine, TRAb, thyroid ultrasound and orbital computed tomography.

The chain recombines TRBV20-1 with TRBJ2-5; 8 bases are a match to TRBD2. The source material was peripheral blood or thyroid tissue (not recorded which). This TCR was sampled from an adult man with Graves' hyperthyroidism. The CDR3 sequence: CSPSGGQETQYF. CDR3 nucleotides: TGCAGTCCCTCGGGAGGGCAGGAGACCCAGTACTTC.